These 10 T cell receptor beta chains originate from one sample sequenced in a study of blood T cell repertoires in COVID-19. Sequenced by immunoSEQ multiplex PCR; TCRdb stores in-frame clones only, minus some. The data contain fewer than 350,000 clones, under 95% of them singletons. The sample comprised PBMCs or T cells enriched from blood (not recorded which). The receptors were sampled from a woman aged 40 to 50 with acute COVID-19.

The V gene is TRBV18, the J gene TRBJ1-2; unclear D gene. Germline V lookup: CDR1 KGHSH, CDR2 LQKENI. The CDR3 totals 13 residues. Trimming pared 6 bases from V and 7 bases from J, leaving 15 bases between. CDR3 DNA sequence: TGTGCCAGCTCCCACCCCAATACTCGTGGCTACACCTTC. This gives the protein CASSHPNTRGYTF.

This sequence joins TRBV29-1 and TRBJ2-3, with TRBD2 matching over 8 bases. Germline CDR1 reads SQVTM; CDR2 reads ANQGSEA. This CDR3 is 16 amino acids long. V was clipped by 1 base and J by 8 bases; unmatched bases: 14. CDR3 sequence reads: CSVEVTYPAGAGTQYF. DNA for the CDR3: TGCAGCGTTGAAGTGACGTATCCAGCGGGAGCTGGTACGCAGTATTTT.

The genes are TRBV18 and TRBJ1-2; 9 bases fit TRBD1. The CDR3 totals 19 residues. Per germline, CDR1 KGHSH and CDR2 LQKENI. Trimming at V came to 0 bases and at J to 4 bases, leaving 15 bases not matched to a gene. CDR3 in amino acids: CASSPPGGTRTGVRYGYTF. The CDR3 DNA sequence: TGTGCCAGCTCACCACCCGGGGGTACGAGGACAGGGGTTCGCTATGGCTACACCTTC.

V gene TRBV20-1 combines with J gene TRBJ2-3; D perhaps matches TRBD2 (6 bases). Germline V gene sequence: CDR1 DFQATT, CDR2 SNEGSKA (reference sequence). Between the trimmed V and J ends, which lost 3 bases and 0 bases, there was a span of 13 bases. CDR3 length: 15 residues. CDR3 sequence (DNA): TGCAGTGCTAGTAGCGGAGCCCATAGCACAGATACGCAGTATTTT. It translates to CSASSGAHSTDTQYF.

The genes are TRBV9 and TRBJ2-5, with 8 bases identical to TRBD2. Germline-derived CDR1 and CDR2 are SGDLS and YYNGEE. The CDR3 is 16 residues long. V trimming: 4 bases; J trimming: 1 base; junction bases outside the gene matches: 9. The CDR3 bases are TGTGCCAGCAGCTCAGGAACGGGAGGGACCCAAGAGACCCAGTACTTC. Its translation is CASSSGTGGTQETQYF.

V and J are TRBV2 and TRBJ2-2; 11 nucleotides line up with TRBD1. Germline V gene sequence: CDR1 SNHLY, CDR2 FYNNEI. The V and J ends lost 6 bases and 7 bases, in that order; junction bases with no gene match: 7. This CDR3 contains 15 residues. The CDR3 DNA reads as TGTGCCAGCAGGCCGGGACAGGGGGATTTCGGGGAGCTGTTTTTT. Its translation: CASRPGQGDFGELFF.

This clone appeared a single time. CDR3 coding DNA: TGTGCCAGCAGTTTATCCCAGGGAAACACTGAAGCTTTCTTT. Translation gives CASSLSQGNTEAFF. The chain carries TRBV28 and TRBJ1-1; maybe TRBD1 (5 bases). This CDR3 has 14 residues. Deletions cut 1 base from V and 2 bases from J, with 8 bases between. CDR1 is MDHEN, CDR2 SYDVKM, per germline.

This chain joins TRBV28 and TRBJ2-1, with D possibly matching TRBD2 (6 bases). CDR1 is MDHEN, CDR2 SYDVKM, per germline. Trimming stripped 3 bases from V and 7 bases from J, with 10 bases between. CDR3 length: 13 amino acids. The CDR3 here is CASSFGGRNEQFF. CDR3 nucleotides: TGTGCCAGCAGTTTCGGAGGGCGGAATGAGCAGTTCTTC.

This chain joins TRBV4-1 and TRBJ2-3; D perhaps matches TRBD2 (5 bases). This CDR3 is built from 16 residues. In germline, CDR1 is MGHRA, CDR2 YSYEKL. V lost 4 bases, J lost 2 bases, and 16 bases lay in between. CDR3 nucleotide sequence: TGCGCCAGCAGCCTGGGTCGGGGTTCCGCCACAGATACGCAGTATTTT. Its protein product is CASSLGRGSATDTQYF.

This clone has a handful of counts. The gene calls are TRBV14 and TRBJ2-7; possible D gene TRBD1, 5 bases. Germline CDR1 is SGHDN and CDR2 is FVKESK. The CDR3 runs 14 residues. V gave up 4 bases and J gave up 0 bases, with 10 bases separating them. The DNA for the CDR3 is TGTGCCAGCAGCCGACAGACGGGCTCCTACGAGCAGTACTTC. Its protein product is CASSRQTGSYEQYF.